The entry that follows covers one T cell receptor (beta chain) sequence. Its target is not known. Germline V gene lookup returns CDR1 SGHAT and CDR2 FQDESV (reference sequence). J was trimmed by 5 bases and V by 2 bases; bases with no gene match: 1. This CDR3 contains 14 residues. This sample was taken from a study of shared clonotypes between healthy human individuals. Regarding the study as a whole: Non-shared clonotypes were found to have lower generation probabilities than the clonotypes that were shared by all four of the sorted-subset donors.

Only in-frame clones appear in the TCRdb table, and some are missing; sequencing was by immunoSEQ multiplex PCR. The sample records roughly 2,300,000 clones, roughly 90% being singletons. J is TRBJ2-2 and V is TRBV11-1; 8 nucleotides match TRBD1. The source material was naive CD4+ T cells from PBMCs. Subset noted: CD45RA+ positively selected. The receptor's source is a man younger than 30 in good health. Some clones in this sample may be carry-over from other donors' samples. Written as DNA, the CDR3 is TGTGCCAGCAGCTTACAGGGGGCAACCGGGGAGCTGTTTTTT. It encodes CASSLQGATGELFF.